This entry is about one T cell receptor beta chain. Its antigen remains unknown. The study ran its PCR with 60 Vbeta and 13 Jbeta primers. TCRdb's table, derived via immunoSEQ multiplex PCR, lists solely in-frame clones and lacks some. The sample holds approximately 160,000 clones, roughly 82% seen once. This sample was included in a study of cytomegalovirus exposure and HLA in healthy donors. The germline V gene has CDR1 MNHNY and CDR2 SVGAGI (reference sequence). This CDR3 comprises 16 residues. J was trimmed by 6 bases and V by 5 bases; bases with no gene match: 11. Overall study results and limits: About 90% or about 30% of the time was how often most TCR beta V segments were productive, according to an earlier analysis. In a later analysis, at a false discovery rate of 0.05, approximately 16,000 TCR beta sequences were associated with HLA alleles. Exclusion as indistinguishable affected some V segments, including TRBV6-2 and TRBV6-3.

This clonotype originated in a woman aged 25 to 39 in good health and CMV-seronegative. V usage is TRBV6-6 and J usage is TRBJ2-1; 9 bases fit TRBD1. The sample was PBMCs. Here the CDR3 DNA reads TGTGCCAGCAGTGGACGATCCGGGACAGGGATCAATGAGCAGTTCTTC. It yields the protein CASSGRSGTGINEQFF.